The source of this T cell receptor (beta chain) is a study of T cells in Graves' hyperthyroidism and ophthalmopathy. At the level of the study: Peripheral blood was drawn at first diagnosis, prior to all treatment. Study results and limitations: Model predictions of ophthalmopathy came a median 6.5 months before onset.

RNA transcripts gave rise to amplified TCR beta CDR3 regions. The primer set for the first-round RT-PCR of the TCR CDR3 was HTBI. MiXCR was run by TCRdb on the multiplex PCR reads, yielding one entry per CDR3 protein. Here the sample spans fewer than 450,000 distinct CDR3 sequences, approximately 18% being singletons. Exclusion of a patient resulted from uncontrolled infection, other autoimmune disease, pregnancy or lactation. On the basis of clinical symptoms, serum thyroxine and TRAb, thyroid ultrasound and orbital computed tomography, diagnoses were made. This clonotype was detected ten times or more. What it binds is not known. Per germline, CDR1 SGHTS and CDR2 YDEGEE. Trimming stripped 0 bases from V and 4 bases from J, with 13 bases between. The CDR3 has 15 residues.

The chain joins TRBV5-8 to TRBJ1-2; no reliable D call. Sequenced sample: blood. This sequence was found in a man between 18 and 35 years old with Graves' ophthalmopathy. DNA for the CDR3: TGTGCCAGCAGCTTGGAGGCAGGAGGAGGCTATGGCTACACCTTC. Its translation: CASSLEAGGGYGYTF.